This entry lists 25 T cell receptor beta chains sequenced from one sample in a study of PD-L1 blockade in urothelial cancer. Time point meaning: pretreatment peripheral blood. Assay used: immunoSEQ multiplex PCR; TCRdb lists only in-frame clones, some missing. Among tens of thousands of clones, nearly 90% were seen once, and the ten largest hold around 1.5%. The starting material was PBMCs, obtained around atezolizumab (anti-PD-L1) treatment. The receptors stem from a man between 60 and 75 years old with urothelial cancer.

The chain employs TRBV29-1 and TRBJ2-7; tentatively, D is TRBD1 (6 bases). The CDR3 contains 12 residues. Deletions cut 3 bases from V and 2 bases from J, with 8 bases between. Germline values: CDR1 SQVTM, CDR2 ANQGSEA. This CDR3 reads CSVEDSTYEQYF. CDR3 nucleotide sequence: TGCAGCGTTGAGGACAGTACCTACGAGCAGTACTTC.

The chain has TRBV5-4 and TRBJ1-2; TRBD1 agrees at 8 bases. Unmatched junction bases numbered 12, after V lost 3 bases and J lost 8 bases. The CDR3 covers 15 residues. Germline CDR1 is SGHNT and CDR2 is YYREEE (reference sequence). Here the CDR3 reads CASSWEDRVEGGYTF. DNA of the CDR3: TGTGCCAGCAGCTGGGAGGACAGGGTGGAGGGCGGCTACACCTTC.

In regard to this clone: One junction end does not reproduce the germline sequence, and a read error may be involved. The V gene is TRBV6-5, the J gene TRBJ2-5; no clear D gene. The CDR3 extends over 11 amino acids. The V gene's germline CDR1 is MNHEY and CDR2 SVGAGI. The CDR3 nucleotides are TGTGCCAGCAGTTACCAGGAGACCCAGTACTTC. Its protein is CASSYQETQYF.

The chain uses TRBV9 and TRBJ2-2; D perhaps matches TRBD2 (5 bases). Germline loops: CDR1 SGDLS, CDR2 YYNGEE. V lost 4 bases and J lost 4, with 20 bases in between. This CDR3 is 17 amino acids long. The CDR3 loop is CASSPRISPRGTGELFF. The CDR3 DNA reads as TGTGCCAGCAGCCCTCGTATTAGCCCCCGGGGCACCGGGGAGCTGTTTTTT. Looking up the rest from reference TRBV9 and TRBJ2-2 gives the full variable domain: DSGVTQTPKHLITATGQRVTLRCSPRSGDLSVYWYQQSLDQGLQFLIQYYNGEERAKGNILERFSAQQFPDLHSELNLSSLELGDSALYFCASSPRISPRGTGELFFGEGSRLTVL.

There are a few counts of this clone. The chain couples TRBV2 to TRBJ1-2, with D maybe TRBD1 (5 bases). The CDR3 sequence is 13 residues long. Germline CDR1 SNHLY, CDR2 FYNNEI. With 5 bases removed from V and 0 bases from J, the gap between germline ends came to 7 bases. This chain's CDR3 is CASSLTANYGYTF. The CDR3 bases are TGTGCCAGCAGTCTGACAGCTAACTATGGCTACACCTTC.

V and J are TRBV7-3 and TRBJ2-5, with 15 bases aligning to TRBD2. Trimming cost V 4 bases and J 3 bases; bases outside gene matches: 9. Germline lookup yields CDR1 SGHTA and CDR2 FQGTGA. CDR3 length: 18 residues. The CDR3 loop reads CASSSGLAGGPKKETQYF. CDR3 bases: TGTGCCAGCAGCTCAGGACTAGCGGGGGGGCCAAAAAAAGAGACCCAGTACTTC.

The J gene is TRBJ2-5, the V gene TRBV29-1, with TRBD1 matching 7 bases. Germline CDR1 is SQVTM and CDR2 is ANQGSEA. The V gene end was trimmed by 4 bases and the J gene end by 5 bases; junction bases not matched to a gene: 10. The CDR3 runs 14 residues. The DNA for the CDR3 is TGCAGCGTTGTTCATCCAACAGGGGTGGAGACCCAGTACTTC. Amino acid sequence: CSVVHPTGVETQYF.

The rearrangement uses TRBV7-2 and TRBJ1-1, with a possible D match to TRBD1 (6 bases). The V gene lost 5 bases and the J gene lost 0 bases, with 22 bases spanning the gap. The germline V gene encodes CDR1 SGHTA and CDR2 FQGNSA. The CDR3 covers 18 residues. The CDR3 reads CASSTVPPQGTMNTEAFF. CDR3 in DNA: TGTGCCAGCAGCACCGTCCCCCCTCAGGGGACAATGAACACTGAAGCTTTCTTT. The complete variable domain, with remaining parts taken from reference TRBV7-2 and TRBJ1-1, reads GAGVSQSPSNKVTEKGKDVELRCDPISGHTALYWYRQSLGQGLEFLIYFQGNSAPDKSGLPSDRFSAERTGGSVSTLTIQRTQQEDSAVYLCASSTVPPQGTMNTEAFFGQGTRLTVV.

The chain's CDR3 is CASSDDREGYEQYF. In DNA, the CDR3 is TGTGCCAGCAGTGACGACCGGGAGGGCTACGAGCAGTACTTC. The J gene is TRBJ2-7, the V gene TRBV6-4, with TRBD2 identical over 8 bases. The V segment lost 2 bases and the J segment 3 bases; nucleotides outside the gene matches: 3. The CDR3 loop spans 14 amino acids. The V gene's germline CDR1 is MRHNA and CDR2 SNTAGT.

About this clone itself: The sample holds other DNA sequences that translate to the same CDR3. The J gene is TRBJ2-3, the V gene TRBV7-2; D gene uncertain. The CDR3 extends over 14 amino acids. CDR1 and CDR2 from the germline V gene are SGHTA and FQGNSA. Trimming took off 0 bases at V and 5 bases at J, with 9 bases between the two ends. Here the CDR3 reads CASSLAGVVDTQYF. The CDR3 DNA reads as TGTGCCAGCAGCTTAGCGGGCGTCGTAGATACGCAGTATTTT.

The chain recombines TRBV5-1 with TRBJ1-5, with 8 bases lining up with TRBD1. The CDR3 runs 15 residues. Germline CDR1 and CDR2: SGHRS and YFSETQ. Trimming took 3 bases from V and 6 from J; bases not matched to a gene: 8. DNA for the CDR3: TGCGCCAGCAGCTCCGGACAGGGCCCTGGTCAGCCCCAGCATTTT. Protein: CASSSGQGPGQPQHF.

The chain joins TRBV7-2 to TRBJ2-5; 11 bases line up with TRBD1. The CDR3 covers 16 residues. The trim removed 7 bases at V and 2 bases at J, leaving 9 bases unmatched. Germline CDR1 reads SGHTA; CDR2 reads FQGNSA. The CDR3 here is CASKPRDRGKQETQYF. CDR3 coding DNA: TGTGCCAGCAAACCGCGGGACAGGGGGAAACAAGAGACCCAGTACTTC.

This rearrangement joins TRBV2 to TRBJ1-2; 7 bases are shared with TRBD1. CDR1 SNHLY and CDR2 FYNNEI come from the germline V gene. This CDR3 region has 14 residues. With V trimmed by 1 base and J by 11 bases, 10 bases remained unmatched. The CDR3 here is CASSEGQGGYRYTF. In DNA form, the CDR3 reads TGTGCCAGCAGTGAAGGGCAGGGGGGATACAGGTACACCTTC.

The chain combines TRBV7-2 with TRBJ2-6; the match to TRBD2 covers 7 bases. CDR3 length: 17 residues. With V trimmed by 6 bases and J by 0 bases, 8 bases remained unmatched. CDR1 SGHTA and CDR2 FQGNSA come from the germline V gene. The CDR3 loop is CASSPTGGSSGANVLTF. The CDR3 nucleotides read TGTGCCAGCAGTCCGACGGGAGGAAGCTCTGGGGCCAACGTCCTGACTTTC.

Here the CDR3 reads CASSSSGVLEQYF. The CDR3 region has the DNA TGTGCCAGCAGTAGTTCCGGGGTACTCGAGCAGTACTTC. The chain is built from TRBV2 and TRBJ2-7, with D maybe TRBD2 (5 bases). V lost 5 bases and J 6 bases, leaving 14 bases between the germline ends. The CDR3 totals 13 residues. Germline CDR1 and CDR2: SNHLY and FYNNEI.

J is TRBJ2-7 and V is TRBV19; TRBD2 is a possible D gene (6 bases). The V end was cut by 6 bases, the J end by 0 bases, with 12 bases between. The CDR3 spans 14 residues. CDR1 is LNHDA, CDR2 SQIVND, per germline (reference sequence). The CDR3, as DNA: TGTGCCAGTAGCCCCCCGGGGGACTCCTACGAGCAGTACTTC. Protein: CASSPPGDSYEQYF.

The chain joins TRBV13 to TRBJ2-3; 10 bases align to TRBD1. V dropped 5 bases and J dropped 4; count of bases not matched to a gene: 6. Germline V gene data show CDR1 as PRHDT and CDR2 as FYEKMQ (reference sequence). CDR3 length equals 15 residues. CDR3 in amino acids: CASSPDRGVADTQYF. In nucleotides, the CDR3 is TGTGCCAGCAGCCCGGACAGGGGGGTTGCAGATACGCAGTATTTT.

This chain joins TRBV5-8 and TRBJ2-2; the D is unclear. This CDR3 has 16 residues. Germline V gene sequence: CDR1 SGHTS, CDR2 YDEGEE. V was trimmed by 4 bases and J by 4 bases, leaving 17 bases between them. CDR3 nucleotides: TGTGCCAGCAGCCCCATACAGTCATCCCTCACCGGGGAGCTGTTTTTT. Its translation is CASSPIQSSLTGELFF.

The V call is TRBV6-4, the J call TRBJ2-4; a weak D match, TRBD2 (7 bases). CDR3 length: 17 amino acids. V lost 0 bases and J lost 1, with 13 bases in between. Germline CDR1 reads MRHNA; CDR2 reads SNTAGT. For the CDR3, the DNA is TGTGCCAGCAGTGACTCAGGGGGGGCGCAGGCCAAAAACATTCAGTACTTC. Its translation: CASSDSGGAQAKNIQYF.

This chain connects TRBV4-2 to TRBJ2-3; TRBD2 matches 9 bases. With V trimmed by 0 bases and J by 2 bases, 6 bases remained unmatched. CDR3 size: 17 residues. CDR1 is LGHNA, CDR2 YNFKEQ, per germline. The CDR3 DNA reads TGTGCCAGCAGCCAAGATCGGGCGGGAGGGGTCACAGATACGCAGTATTTT. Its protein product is CASSQDRAGGVTDTQYF.

The DNA of the CDR3 is TGTGCCAGCAGCCCCTTCCGGGACAGGGCGGAGACCCAGTACTTC. This codes for CASSPFRDRAETQYF. This chain uses TRBV7-8 with TRBJ2-5; 9 bases match TRBD1. This CDR3 contains 15 residues. The germline gives CDR1 SGHVS, CDR2 FQNEAQ. V lost 5 bases, J lost 5 bases, and 9 bases stayed unmatched.

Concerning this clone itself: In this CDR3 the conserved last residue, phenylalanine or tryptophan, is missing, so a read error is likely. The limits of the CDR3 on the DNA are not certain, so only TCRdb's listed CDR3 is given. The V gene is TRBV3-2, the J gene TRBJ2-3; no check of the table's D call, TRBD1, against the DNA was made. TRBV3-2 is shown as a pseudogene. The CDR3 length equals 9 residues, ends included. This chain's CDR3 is CASSPYTGI.

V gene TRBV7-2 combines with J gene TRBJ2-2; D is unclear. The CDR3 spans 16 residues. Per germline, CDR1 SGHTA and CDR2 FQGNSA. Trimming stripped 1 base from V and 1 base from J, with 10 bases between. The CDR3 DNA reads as TGTGCCAGCAGCTTAGTGATCCAACTGAACACCGGGGAGCTGTTTTTT. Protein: CASSLVIQLNTGELFF.

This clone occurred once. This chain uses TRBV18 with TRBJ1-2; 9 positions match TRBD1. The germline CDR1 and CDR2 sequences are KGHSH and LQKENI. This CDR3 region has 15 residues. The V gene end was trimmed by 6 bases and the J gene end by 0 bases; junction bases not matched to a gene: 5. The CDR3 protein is CASSRGTGTNYGYTF. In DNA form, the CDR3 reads TGTGCCAGCTCCCGTGGGACAGGGACTAACTATGGCTACACCTTC.

CDR3 DNA sequence: TGTGCCAGCAGCTTACAGACTACAGGGGACTATGGCTACACCTTC. Translation gives CASSLQTTGDYGYTF. This chain joins TRBV7-2 and TRBJ1-2, with 7 bases identical to TRBD1. The V and J ends lost 2 bases and 3 bases, in that order; junction bases with no gene match: 6. The CDR3 sequence is 15 residues long. Per the germline V gene, CDR1 is SGHTA and CDR2 is FQGNSA.